Shown below are 22 T cell receptor beta chains from a single sample sequenced in a study of blood T cells in healthy people across ages. The use of a sample-barcoded 5' primer and a J-beta primer mix characterized a second PCR of about 6 to 11 cycles. TCRdb passed the 5' RACE reads through MiXCR, listing each CDR3 protein once. Of hundreds of thousands of distinct CDR3 sequences in the sample, approximately 26% were seen once. This sample was also put to use in a study of T cells of mothers and their children.

The sequenced material came from blood. The receptors were sampled from a boy aged 2 to 9 in good health.

This chain uses TRBV7-9 with TRBJ2-5; no firm D call. Germline V CDR1 and CDR2: SEHNR, FQNEAQ (reference sequence). Trimming took off 4 bases at V and 5 bases at J, with 14 bases between the two ends. The CDR3 spans 14 residues. CDR3 in amino acids: CASSSGPTHETQYF. The CDR3 coding sequence is TGTGCCAGCAGCTCCGGACCGACCCACGAGACCCAGTACTTC.

The chain links TRBV15 to TRBJ2-7, with D tentatively TRBD1 or TRBD2 (5 bases each). V shed 1 base and J shed 4 bases, with 14 bases lying between them. The CDR3 length is 15 residues. CDR1 LNHNV and CDR2 YYDKDF come from the germline V gene (reference sequence). CDR3 DNA sequence: TGTGCCACCAGCAGAGCGCCGGGGCTCCCTTACGAGCAGTACTTC. This sequence encodes CATSRAPGLPYEQYF.

The rearrangement joins TRBV9 to TRBJ2-4, with 8 bases lining up with TRBD2. The V gene end was trimmed by 2 bases and the J gene end by 2 bases; junction bases not matched to a gene: 6. Germline CDR1 is SGDLS and CDR2 is YYNGEE. The CDR3 spans 16 residues. The CDR3 region is CASSVFTGGPKNIQYF. The CDR3 region has the DNA TGTGCCAGCAGCGTGTTTACGGGAGGGCCCAAAAACATTCAGTACTTC.

This clonotype was observed a few times. The V call is TRBV20-1, the J call TRBJ2-1, with D perhaps matching TRBD1 or TRBD2 (6 bases each). Trimming left V 3 bases short and J 2 bases short, with 17 bases between. This CDR3 comprises 16 residues. Germline V gene data show CDR1 as DFQATT and CDR2 as SNEGSKA (reference sequence). CDR3: CSARSEEGETYNEQFF. The CDR3 DNA sequence: TGCAGTGCTAGGTCCGAGGAGGGGGAAACCTACAATGAGCAGTTCTTC.

The chain couples TRBV28 to TRBJ1-5; perhaps TRBD1 as D (6 bases). This CDR3 region has 17 residues. The V end was cut by 0 bases, the J end by 6 bases, with 18 bases between. The germline CDR1 and CDR2 sequences are MDHEN and SYDVKM. The chain's CDR3 is CASSLWVAGDQGQPQHF. CDR3 nucleotides: TGTGCCAGCAGTTTATGGGTGGCAGGGGATCAGGGTCAGCCCCAGCATTTT.

V usage is TRBV24-1 and J usage is TRBJ2-5, with D perhaps matching TRBD1 (6 bases). The CDR3 has 15 amino acids. V lost 2 bases to trimming and J lost 2 bases, with 11 bases between them. In germline, CDR1 is KGHDR, CDR2 SFDVKD. Written as DNA, the CDR3 is TGTGCCACCAGTGATTCCCAGGGGAGTCAAGAGACCCAGTACTTC. This codes for CATSDSQGSQETQYF.

This chain uses TRBV12-3 or TRBV12-4 with TRBJ2-7; 8 positions agree with TRBD1. The J segment lost 7 bases and the V segment lost 3 bases, leaving 5 bases of the junction unmatched. This CDR3 region has 13 residues. CDR3: CASSLTGVGEQYF. As DNA, the CDR3 is TGTGCCAGCAGTTTGACAGGGGTGGGTGAGCAGTACTTC.

This clonotype was detected a few times. V gene TRBV7-8 combines with J gene TRBJ1-5; 7 bases line up with TRBD1. CDR3 length equals 15 residues. Germline V gene sequence: CDR1 SGHVS, CDR2 FQNEAQ. The V segment lost 5 bases and the J segment 6 bases; nucleotides outside the gene matches: 10. CDR3 coding DNA: TGTGCCAGCAGCAACGACAGGGTAGCGGGTCAGCCCCAGCATTTT. Its translation: CASSNDRVAGQPQHF.

The V call is TRBV20-1, the J call TRBJ2-3; TRBD2 agrees at 10 bases. V was clipped by 5 bases and J by 4 bases; unmatched bases: 15. The CDR3 covers 17 residues. The germline V gene has CDR1 DFQATT and CDR2 SNEGSKA (reference sequence). CDR3: CSAAINSGRATADTQYF. The DNA of the CDR3 is TGCAGTGCTGCAATCAACAGCGGGAGGGCCACCGCAGATACGCAGTATTTT.

This chain connects TRBV10-2 to TRBJ1-4, with D possibly TRBD1 on 5 matching bases. V lost 11 bases, J lost 8 bases, and 21 bases lay in between. Germline lookup yields CDR1 WSHSY and CDR2 SAAADI. CDR3 length: 14 amino acids. The CDR3 DNA sequence: TGCGCCTGCTCACCTAATCGACGGGGGGAAAAACTGTTTTTT. Translation gives CACSPNRRGEKLFF.

As regards this clonotype: Germline is not matched at one junction end, which may reflect a read error. The rearrangement joins TRBV5-1 to TRBJ2-5, with unresolved D. With the DNA end fitting TRBJ2-7 better, the J assignment may be wrong. The germline CDR1 and CDR2 sequences are SGHRS and YFSETQ. The length of the CDR3 is 13 residues. CDR3 residues: CASSLDKAYEQYF. As DNA, the CDR3 is TGCGCCAGTAGCTTGGATAAAGCCTACGAGCAGTACTTC.

This sequence joins TRBV7-2 and TRBJ2-5; D call uncertain. V was trimmed by 1 base and J by 8 bases, leaving 8 bases between them. The CDR3 covers 12 residues. From germline, CDR1 is SGHTA and CDR2 FQGNSA. CDR3 sequence reads: CASSLVVATQYF. The CDR3 region has the DNA TGTGCCAGCAGCTTAGTTGTGGCAACCCAGTACTTC.

The chain couples TRBV12-3 or TRBV12-4 to TRBJ1-4, with D perhaps TRBD1 (5 bases). The CDR3 totals 12 residues. V dropped 7 bases and J dropped 8 bases, with 11 bases sitting between them. The CDR3 nucleotides are TGTGCCAGCATGGTTTGGGGGGAAAAACTGTTTTTT. The encoded protein is CASMVWGEKLFF.

This clonotype appeared a few times. This chain joins TRBV18 and TRBJ2-7; TRBD1 aligns across 7 bases. The trim removed 0 bases at V and 7 bases at J, leaving 3 bases unmatched. CDR1 and CDR2 from the germline V gene are KGHSH and LQKENI. This CDR3 is 13 amino acids long. The CDR3 sequence: CASSPPGQVEQYF. CDR3 nucleotide sequence: TGTGCCAGCTCACCACCCGGACAGGTTGAGCAGTACTTC.

This chain connects TRBV2 to TRBJ2-1, with D uncertain. The assigned J gene may be wrong: the sequence end matches TRBJ2-5 better. Germline loops: CDR1 SNHLY, CDR2 FYNNEI. This CDR3 is built from 11 residues. The CDR3 reads CATSARETQYF. CDR3 DNA sequence: TGTGCCACTAGTGCCCGTGAGACCCAGTACTTC.

This clonotype was detected only a few times. J is TRBJ1-1 and V is TRBV6-5, with TRBD1 matching over 9 bases. The CDR3 runs to 18 residues. Unmatched junction bases numbered 10, after V lost 2 bases and J lost 0 bases. Germline assignment: CDR1 MNHEY and CDR2 SVGAGI. CDR3 coding DNA: TGTGCCAGCAGTTACCGTGGACAGGGGATGGGGATGAACACTGAAGCTTTCTTT. As protein: CASSYRGQGMGMNTEAFF.

The gene calls are TRBV20-1 and TRBJ2-3, with TRBD1 matching 7 bases. With V trimmed by 7 bases and J by 4 bases, 20 bases remained unmatched. Per germline, CDR1 DFQATT and CDR2 SNEGSKA (reference sequence). CDR3 size: 17 residues. In nucleotides, the CDR3 is TGCAGTGTGCTACTCGGAATTGTGACAGGGACCGCAGATACGCAGTATTTT. Protein: CSVLLGIVTGTADTQYF.

A note on this clonotype: Its ends do not fully match the called genes, so a read error is possible. J is TRBJ2-4 and V is TRBV5-1, with unresolved D. The CDR3 is made up of 17 amino acids. Germline CDR1 and CDR2: SGHRS and YFSETQ. The CDR3 here is CASSLVGLVEAKNIRYF. In nucleotides, the CDR3 is TGCGCCAGCAGCTTGGTTGGCCTGGTTGAAGCCAAAAACATTCGGTACTTC.

This clonotype was seen more than once but under ten times. The V call is TRBV10-3, the J call TRBJ2-1, with 8 bases fitting TRBD2. J was trimmed by 5 bases and V by 10 bases; bases with no gene match: 10. The germline CDR1 and CDR2 sequences are ENHRY and SYGVKD. This CDR3 contains 14 residues. This chain's CDR3 is CATSGLETDNEQFF. DNA of the CDR3: TGTGCCACCTCGGGACTAGAGACGGACAATGAGCAGTTCTTC.

This clonotype was picked up many times. This chain connects TRBV7-8 to TRBJ1-4; perhaps TRBD1 as D (5 bases). CDR1 is SGHVS, CDR2 FQNEAQ, per germline. This CDR3 has 15 residues. Trimming shortened V by 0 bases and J by 5 bases, and 10 bases separated the two germline ends. The CDR3 coding sequence is TGTGCCAGCAGCTTAGCGCCGAGACAGAATGAAAAACTGTTTTTT. It specifies CASSLAPRQNEKLFF.

V usage is TRBV19 and J usage is TRBJ1-4; TRBD1 is a possible D gene (5 bases). This CDR3 has 15 amino acids. V lost 5 bases and J 5 bases, leaving 15 bases between the germline ends. Germline assignment: CDR1 LNHDA and CDR2 SQIVND (reference sequence). For the CDR3, the DNA is TGTGCCAGTAGTCCTCGACAGCTACGGAATGAAAAACTGTTTTTT. Encoded protein: CASSPRQLRNEKLFF.

The chain links TRBV6-2 or TRBV6-3 to TRBJ2-1; 14 bases fit TRBD2. With V trimmed by 3 bases and J by 0 bases, 10 bases remained unmatched. Germline V gene sequence: CDR1 MNHEY, CDR2 SVGEGT. CDR3 length: 20 amino acids. CDR3 loop: CASSYMGLAGEPSSYNEQFF. Written as DNA, the CDR3 is TGTGCCAGCAGTTATATGGGACTAGCGGGAGAGCCGAGCTCCTACAATGAGCAGTTCTTC.